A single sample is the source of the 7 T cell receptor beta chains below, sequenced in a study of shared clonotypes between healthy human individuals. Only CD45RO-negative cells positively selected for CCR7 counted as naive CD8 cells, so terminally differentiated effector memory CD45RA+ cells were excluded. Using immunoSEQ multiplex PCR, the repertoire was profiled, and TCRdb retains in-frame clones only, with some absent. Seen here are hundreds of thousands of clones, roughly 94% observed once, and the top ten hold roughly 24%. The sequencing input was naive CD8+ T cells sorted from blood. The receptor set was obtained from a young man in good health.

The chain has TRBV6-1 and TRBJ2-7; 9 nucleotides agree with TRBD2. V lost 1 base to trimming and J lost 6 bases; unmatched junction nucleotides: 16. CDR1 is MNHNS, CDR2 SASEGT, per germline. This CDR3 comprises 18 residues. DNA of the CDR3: TGTGCCAGCAGTGAAGGGCCTTCGCAGCTAGCGGGAAACTTCGAGCAGTACTTC. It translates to CASSEGPSQLAGNFEQYF.

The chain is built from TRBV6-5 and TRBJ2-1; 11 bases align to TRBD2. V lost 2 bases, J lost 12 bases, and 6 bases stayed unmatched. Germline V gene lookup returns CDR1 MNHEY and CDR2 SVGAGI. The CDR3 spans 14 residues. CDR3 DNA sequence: TGTGCCAGCAGTTACGTAGCGGGAGGGGACGTGCAGTTCTTC. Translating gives CASSYVAGGDVQFF.

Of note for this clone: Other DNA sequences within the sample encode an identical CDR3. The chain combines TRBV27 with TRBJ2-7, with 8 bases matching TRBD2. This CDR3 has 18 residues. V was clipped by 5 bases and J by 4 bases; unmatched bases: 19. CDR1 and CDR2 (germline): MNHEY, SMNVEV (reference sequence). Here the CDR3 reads CASSRLQGRGGGWYEQYF. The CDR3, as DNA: TGTGCCAGCAGTCGTCTTCAGGGTCGGGGGGGAGGTTGGTACGAGCAGTACTTC.

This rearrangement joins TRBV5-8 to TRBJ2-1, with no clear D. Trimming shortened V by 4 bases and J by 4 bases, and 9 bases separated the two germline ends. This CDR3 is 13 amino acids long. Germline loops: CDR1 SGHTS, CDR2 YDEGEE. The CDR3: CASSIREYNEQFF. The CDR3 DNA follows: TGTGCCAGCAGCATAAGAGAGTACAATGAGCAGTTCTTC.

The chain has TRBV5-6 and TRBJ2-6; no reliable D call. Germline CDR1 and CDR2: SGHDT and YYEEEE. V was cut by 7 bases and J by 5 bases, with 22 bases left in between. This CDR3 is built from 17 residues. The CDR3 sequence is CASQLINSQSRANVLTF. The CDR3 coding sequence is TGTGCCAGCCAGCTCATCAATTCACAAAGTCGGGCCAACGTCCTGACTTTC.

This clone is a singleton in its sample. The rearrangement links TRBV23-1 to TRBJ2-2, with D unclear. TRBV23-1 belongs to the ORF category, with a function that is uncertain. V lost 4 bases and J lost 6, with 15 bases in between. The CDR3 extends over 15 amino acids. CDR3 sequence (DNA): TGCGCCAGCAGTCGGGGTATTAGGGTCTCCGGGGAGCTGTTTTTT. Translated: CASSRGIRVSGELFF.

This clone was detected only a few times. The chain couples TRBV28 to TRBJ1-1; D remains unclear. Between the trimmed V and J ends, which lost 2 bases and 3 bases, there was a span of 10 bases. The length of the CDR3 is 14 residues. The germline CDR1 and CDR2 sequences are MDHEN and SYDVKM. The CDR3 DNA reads TGTGCCAGCAGTTTAAAAGCCAAAGACACTGAAGCTTTCTTT. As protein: CASSLKAKDTEAFF. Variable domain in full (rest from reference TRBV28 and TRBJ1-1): DVKVTQSSRYLVKRTGEKVFLECVQDMDHENMFWYRQDPGLGLRLIYFSYDVKMKEKGDIPEGYSVSREKKERFSLILESASTNQTSMYLCASSLKAKDTEAFFGQGTRLTVV.